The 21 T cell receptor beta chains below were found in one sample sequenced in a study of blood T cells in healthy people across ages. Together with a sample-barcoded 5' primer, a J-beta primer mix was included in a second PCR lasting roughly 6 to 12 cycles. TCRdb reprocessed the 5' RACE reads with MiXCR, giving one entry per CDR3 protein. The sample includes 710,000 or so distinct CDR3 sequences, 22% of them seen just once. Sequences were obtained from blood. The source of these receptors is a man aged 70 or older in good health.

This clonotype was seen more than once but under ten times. The CDR3 reads CSANPRIASNEQYF. The CDR3, as DNA: TGCAGTGCGAATCCTCGTATAGCCAGCAACGAGCAGTACTTC. The V gene is TRBV20-1, the J gene TRBJ2-7; D unresolved. V gave up 6 bases and J gave up 5 bases, with 20 bases separating them. Germline-derived CDR1 and CDR2 are DFQATT and SNEGSKA (reference sequence). The CDR3 consists of 14 residues.

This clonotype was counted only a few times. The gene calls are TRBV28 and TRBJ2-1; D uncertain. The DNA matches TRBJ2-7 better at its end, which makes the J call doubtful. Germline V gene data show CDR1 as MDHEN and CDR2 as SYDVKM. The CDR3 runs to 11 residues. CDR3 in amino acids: CASNTLHEQYF. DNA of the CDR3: TGTGCCAGCAACACTCTCCACGAGCAGTACTTC.

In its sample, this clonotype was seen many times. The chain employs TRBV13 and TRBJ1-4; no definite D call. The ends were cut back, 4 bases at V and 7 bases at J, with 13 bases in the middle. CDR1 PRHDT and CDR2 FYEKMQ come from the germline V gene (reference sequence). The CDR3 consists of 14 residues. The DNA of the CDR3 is TGTGCCAGCAGCTCTCGGGCTCGCGCTGAAAAACTGTTTTTT. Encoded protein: CASSSRARAEKLFF.

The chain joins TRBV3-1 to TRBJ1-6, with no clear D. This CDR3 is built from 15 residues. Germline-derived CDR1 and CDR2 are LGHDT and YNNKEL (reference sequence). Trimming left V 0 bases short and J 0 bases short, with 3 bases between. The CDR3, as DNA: TGTGCCAGCAGCCAAGACAGCTCCTATAATTCACCCCTCCACTTT. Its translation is CASSQDSSYNSPLHF.

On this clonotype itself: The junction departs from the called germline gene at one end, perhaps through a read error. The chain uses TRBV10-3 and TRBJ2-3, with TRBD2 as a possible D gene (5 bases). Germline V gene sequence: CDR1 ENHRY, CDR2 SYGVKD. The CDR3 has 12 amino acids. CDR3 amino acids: CAISPGSDTRYF. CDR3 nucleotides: TGTGCCATCAGTCCGGGATCAGATACGCGGTATTTT.

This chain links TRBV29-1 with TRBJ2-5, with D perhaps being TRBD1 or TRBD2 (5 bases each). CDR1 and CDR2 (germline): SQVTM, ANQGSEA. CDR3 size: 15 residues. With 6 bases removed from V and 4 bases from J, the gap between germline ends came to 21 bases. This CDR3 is CSVRSLYGASETQYF. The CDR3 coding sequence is TGCAGCGTCCGGAGCTTGTACGGGGCGTCAGAGACCCAGTACTTC. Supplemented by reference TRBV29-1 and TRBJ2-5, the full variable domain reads SAVISQKPSRDICQRGTSLTIQCQVDSQVTMMFWYRQQPGQSLTLIATANQGSEATYESGFVIDKFPISRPNLTFSTLTVSNMSPEDSSIYLCSVRSLYGASETQYFGPGTRLLVL.

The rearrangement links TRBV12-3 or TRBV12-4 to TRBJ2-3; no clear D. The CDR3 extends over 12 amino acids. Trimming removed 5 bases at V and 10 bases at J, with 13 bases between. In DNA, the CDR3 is TGTGCCAGCAGTCCCTCGGACGCCCCGCAGTATTTT. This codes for CASSPSDAPQYF.

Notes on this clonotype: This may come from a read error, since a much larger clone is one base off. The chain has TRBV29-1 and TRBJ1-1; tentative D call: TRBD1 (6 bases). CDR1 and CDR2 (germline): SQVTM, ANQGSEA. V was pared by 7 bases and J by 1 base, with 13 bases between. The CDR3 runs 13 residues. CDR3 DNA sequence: TGCAGCGGTCCATCGACAGGGAACACTGAAGCTTTCTTT. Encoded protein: CSGPSTGNTEAFF.

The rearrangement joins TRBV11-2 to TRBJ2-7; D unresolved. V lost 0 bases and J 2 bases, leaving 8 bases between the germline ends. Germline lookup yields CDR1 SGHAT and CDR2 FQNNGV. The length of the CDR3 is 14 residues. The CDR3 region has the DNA TGTGCCAGCAGCTTAGATTTTTCAGCCTACGAGCAGTACTTC. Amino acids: CASSLDFSAYEQYF. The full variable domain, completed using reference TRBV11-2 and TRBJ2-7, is EAGVAQSPRYKIIEKRQSVAFWCNPISGHATLYWYQQILGQGPKLLIQFQNNGVVDDSQLPKDRFSAERLKGVDSTLKIQPAKLEDSAVYLCASSLDFSAYEQYFGPGTRLTVT.

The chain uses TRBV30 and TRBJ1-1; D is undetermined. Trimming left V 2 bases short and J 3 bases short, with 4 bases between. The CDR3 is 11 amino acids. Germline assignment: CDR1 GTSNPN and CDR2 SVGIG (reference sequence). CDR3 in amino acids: CAWSSYTEAFF. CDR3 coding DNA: TGTGCCTGGAGTAGTTACACTGAAGCTTTCTTT.

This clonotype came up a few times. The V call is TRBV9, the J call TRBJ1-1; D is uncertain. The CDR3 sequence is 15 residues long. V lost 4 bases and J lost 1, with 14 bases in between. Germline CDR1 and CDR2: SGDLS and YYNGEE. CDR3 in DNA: TGTGCCAGCAGCCCTAACTACGGGGAGAACACTGAAGCTTTCTTT. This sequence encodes CASSPNYGENTEAFF.

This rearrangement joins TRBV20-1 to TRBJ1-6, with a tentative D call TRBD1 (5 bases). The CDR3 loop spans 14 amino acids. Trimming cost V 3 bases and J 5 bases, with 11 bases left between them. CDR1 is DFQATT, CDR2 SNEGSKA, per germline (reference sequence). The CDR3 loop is CSASGIRDNSPLHF. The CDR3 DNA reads TGCAGTGCTAGCGGGATCAGGGATAATTCACCCCTCCACTTT.

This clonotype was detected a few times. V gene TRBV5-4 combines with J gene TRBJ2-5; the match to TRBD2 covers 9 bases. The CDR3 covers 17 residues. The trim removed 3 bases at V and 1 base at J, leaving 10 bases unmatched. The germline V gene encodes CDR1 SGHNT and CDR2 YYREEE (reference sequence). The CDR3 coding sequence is TGTGCCAGCAGCTCATCCGGGACTAGCCGCCTCCAAGAGACCCAGTACTTC. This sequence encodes CASSSSGTSRLQETQYF. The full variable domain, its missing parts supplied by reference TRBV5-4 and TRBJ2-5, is ETGVTQSPTHLIKTRGQQVTLRCSSQSGHNTVSWYQQALGQGPQFIFQYYREEENGRGNFPPRFSGLQFPNYSSELNVNALELDDSALYLCASSSSGTSRLQETQYFGPGTRLLVL.

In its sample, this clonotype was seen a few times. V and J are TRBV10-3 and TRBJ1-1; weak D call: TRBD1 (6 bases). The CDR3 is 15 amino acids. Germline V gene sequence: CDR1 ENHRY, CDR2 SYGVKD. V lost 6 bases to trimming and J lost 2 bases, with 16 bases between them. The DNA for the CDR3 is TGTGCCATCAGGAGCCCAGGGACACTTAACACTGAAGCTTTCTTT. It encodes CAIRSPGTLNTEAFF.

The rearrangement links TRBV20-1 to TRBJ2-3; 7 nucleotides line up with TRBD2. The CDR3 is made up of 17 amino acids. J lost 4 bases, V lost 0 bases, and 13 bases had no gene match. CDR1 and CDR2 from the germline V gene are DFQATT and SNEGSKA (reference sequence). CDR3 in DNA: TGCAGTGCTAGAGATCCCGGCTCGGCGGGAGTTGCAGATACGCAGTATTTT. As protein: CSARDPGSAGVADTQYF.

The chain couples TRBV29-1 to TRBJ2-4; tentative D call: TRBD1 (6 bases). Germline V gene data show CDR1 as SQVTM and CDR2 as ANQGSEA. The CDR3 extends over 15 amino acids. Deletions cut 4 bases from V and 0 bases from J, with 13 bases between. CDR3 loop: CSVVWDIGAKNIQYF. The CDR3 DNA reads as TGCAGCGTTGTTTGGGACATAGGAGCCAAAAACATTCAGTACTTC.

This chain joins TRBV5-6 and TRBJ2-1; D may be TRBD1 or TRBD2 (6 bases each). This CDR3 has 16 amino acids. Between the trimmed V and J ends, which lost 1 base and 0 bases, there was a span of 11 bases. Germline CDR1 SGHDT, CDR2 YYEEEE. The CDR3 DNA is TGTGCCAGCAGCTTGAGGGGGGCCAACTCCTACAATGAGCAGTTCTTC. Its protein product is CASSLRGANSYNEQFF.

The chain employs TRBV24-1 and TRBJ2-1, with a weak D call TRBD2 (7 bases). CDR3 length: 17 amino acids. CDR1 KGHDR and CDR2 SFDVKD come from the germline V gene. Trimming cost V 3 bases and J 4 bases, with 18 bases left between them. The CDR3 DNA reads TGTGCCACCAGTGATCGCCGCGGGGGCCCCTTGTACAATGAGCAGTTCTTC. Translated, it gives CATSDRRGGPLYNEQFF.

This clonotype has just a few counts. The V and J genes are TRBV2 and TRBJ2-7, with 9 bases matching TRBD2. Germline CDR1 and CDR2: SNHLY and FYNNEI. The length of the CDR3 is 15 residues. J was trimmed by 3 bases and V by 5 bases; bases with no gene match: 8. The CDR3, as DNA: TGTGCCAGCAGTCCCCTTGGCGGGGGGGGCTACGAGCAGTACTTC. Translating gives CASSPLGGGGYEQYF.

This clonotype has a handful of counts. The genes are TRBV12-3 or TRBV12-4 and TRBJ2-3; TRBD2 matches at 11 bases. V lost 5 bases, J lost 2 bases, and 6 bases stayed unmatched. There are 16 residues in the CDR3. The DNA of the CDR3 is TGTGCCAGCAGTCAGAGACTAGCGGGGACCACAGATACGCAGTATTTT. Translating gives CASSQRLAGTTDTQYF.

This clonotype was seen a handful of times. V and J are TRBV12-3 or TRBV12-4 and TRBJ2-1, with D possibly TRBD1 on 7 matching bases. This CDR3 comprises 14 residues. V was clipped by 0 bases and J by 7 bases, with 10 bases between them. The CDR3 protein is CASSLAQGGNEQFF. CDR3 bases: TGTGCCAGCAGTTTAGCTCAGGGGGGTAATGAGCAGTTCTTC.